The 13 T cell receptor beta chains given below trace back to one sample, sequenced in a study of CD8+ T cells in alopecia areata. cDNA reverse transcribed from extracted RNA served as the sequencing template. Repertoires were generated with immunoSEQ multiplex PCR, while TCRdb's copy carries only in-frame clones and drops some. Among more than 95,000 clones listed, 47% were seen once. The material sequenced was NKG2D-low CD8+ T cells sorted from blood. These receptors were obtained from a human donor with alopecia areata.

The rearrangement uses TRBV4-1 and TRBJ1-1; D is uncertain. Germline lookup yields CDR1 MGHRA and CDR2 YSYEKL. With 8 bases removed from V and 2 bases from J, the gap between germline ends came to 12 bases. The CDR3 runs to 13 residues. For the CDR3, the DNA is TGCGCCAGCGTGGCCCCGCCTAACACTGAAGCTTTCTTT. This encodes CASVAPPNTEAFF.

Only a few counts were recorded for this clone. The V gene is TRBV2, the J gene TRBJ2-7; possibly TRBD1 for D (5 bases). CDR1 and CDR2 from the germline V gene are SNHLY and FYNNEI. V lost 1 base, J lost 2 bases, and 12 bases lay in between. The CDR3 has 15 residues. This CDR3 is CASSEVDRGTYEQYF. CDR3 nucleotides: TGTGCCAGCAGTGAAGTCGACAGAGGCACCTACGAGCAGTACTTC.

The V and J genes are TRBV20-1 and TRBJ2-7; TRBD1 agrees at 7 bases. Losses at the gene ends were 7 bases for V and 7 bases for J; bases not matched to a gene: 4. The CDR3 length is 10 residues. Per the germline V gene, CDR1 is DFQATT and CDR2 is SNEGSKA (reference sequence). Written as DNA, the CDR3 is TGCAGTGTCCAGGACAGGGAGCAGTACTTC. It translates to CSVQDREQYF.

The CDR3 bases are TGTGCCTGTCTCAGGGGCTACGAGCAGTACTTC. It specifies CACLRGYEQYF. The gene calls are TRBV30 and TRBJ2-7, with D possibly being TRBD1 (6 bases). Germline V gene sequence: CDR1 GTSNPN, CDR2 SVGIG (reference sequence). The CDR3 spans 11 residues. V gave up 6 bases and J gave up 3 bases, with 9 bases separating them.

This clone was counted at least ten times. A read error may account for a junction end that differs from germline. The gene calls are TRBV19 and TRBJ2-6; D is unclear. Germline V gives CDR1 LNHDA, CDR2 SQIVND (reference sequence). The CDR3 length is 13 residues. CDR3 residues: CASSMSGANVLTF. The CDR3 coding sequence is TGTGCCAGTAGTATGTCTGGTGCCAACGTCCTGACTTTC.

V usage is TRBV29-1 and J usage is TRBJ2-1; D might be TRBD2 (5 bases). The CDR3 is 12 residues long. CDR1 is SQVTM, CDR2 ANQGSEA, per germline. V lost 2 bases and J 6 bases, leaving 8 bases between the germline ends. The CDR3 here is CSVELGSNEQFF. CDR3 nucleotides: TGCAGCGTTGAATTGGGGAGCAATGAGCAGTTCTTC.

V usage is TRBV29-1 and J usage is TRBJ2-1; TRBD2 matches 9 bases. Germline-derived CDR1 and CDR2 are SQVTM and ANQGSEA. The CDR3 runs to 15 residues. With V trimmed by 6 bases and J by 0 bases, 6 bases remained unmatched. CDR3 bases: TGCAGCGTCGACGGGACTAGCCGCTCCTACAATGAGCAGTTCTTC. Its translation: CSVDGTSRSYNEQFF.

The gene calls are TRBV4-1 and TRBJ2-7, with D possibly being TRBD2 (6 bases). CDR1 is MGHRA, CDR2 YSYEKL, per germline. The CDR3 sequence is 12 residues long. The V gene lost 9 bases and the J gene lost 7 bases, with 16 bases spanning the gap. The CDR3 loop is CASMTQGGEQYF. CDR3 nucleotide sequence: TGCGCCAGTATGACGCAAGGAGGGGAGCAGTACTTC.

The CDR3 DNA sequence: TGTGCCAGCAGCTTCAGGGGTACGCAGTATTTT. It codes for CASSFRGTQYF. V and J are TRBV7-8 and TRBJ2-3, with D possibly matching TRBD1 (6 bases). Germline V gene lookup returns CDR1 SGHVS and CDR2 FQNEAQ. The ends were cut back, 3 bases at V and 8 bases at J, with 6 bases in the middle. The CDR3 covers 11 residues.

The sample holds many counts of this clone. The junction departs from germline at one end; a sequencing error may be responsible. The CDR3 is CASSYSAGQGFDEQFF. CDR3 bases: TGTGCCAGCAGTTACTCGGCGGGACAGGGGTTCGATGAGCAGTTCTTC. The chain carries TRBV6-4 and TRBJ2-1, with 10 bases fitting TRBD1. This CDR3 spans 16 amino acids. Germline lookup yields CDR1 MRHNA and CDR2 SNTAGT.

The chain employs TRBV5-1 and TRBJ1-1, with D perhaps matching TRBD1 (5 bases). V dropped 0 bases and J dropped 4 bases, with 10 bases sitting between them. Germline V gene lookup returns CDR1 SGHRS and CDR2 YFSETQ. The CDR3 totals 14 residues. The CDR3 nucleotides read TGCGCCAGCAGCTTGGAGGGACCAAGCACTGAAGCTTTCTTT. This translates into CASSLEGPSTEAFF. Supplemented by reference TRBV5-1 and TRBJ1-1, the full variable domain reads KAGVTQTPRYLIKTRGQQVTLSCSPISGHRSVSWYQQTPGQGLQFLFEYFSETQRNKGNFPGRFSGRQFSNSRSEMNVSTLELGDSALYLCASSLEGPSTEAFFGQGTRLTVV.

There are a few counts of this clone. The rearrangement joins TRBV27 to TRBJ2-3; no definite D call. Per the germline V gene, CDR1 is MNHEY and CDR2 is SMNVEV (reference sequence). The CDR3 loop spans 13 amino acids. V was shortened by 6 bases and J by 0 bases, with 7 bases between the two germline ends. CDR3 sequence: CASSTYSTDTQYF. CDR3 bases: TGTGCCAGCAGCACGTATAGCACAGATACGCAGTATTTT.

This clone was seen more than once but under ten times. The gene calls are TRBV14 and TRBJ2-1, with D hard to call. Germline V lookup: CDR1 SGHDN, CDR2 FVKESK. The V gene lost 1 base and the J gene lost 4 bases, with 2 bases spanning the gap. The CDR3 runs 12 residues. Here the CDR3 DNA reads TGTGCCAGCAGCCAAGGGTACAATGAGCAGTTCTTC. It specifies CASSQGYNEQFF.